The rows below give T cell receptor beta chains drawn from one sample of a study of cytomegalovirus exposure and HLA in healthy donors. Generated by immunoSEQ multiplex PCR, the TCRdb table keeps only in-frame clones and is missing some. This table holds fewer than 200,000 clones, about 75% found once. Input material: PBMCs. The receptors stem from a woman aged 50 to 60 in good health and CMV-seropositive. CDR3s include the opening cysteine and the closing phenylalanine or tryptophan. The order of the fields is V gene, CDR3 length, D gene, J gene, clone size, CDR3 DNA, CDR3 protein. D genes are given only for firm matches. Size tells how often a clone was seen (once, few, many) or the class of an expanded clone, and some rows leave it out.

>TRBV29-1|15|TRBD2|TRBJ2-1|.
TGCAGCGTTGAATGGGTAGCGGGGTCGGTCAATGAGCAGTTCTTC
CSVEWVAGSVNEQFF
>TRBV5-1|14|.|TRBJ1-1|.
TGCGCCAGCAGCTTGGAGGGGCTTGGGAGGAAAGCTTTCTTT
CASSLEGLGRKAFF
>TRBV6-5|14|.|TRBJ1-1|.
TGTGCCAGCAGGGAGCCTTTGAAGCACACTGAAGCTTTCTTT
CASREPLKHTEAFF
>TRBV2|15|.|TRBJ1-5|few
TGTGCCAGCGGACGGGAGTCTTCGGGCAATCAGCCCCAGCATTTT
CASGRESSGNQPQHF
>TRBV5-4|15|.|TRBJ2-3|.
TGTGCCAGCAGCTTGGAGCCGGTGAGCACAGATACGCAGTATTTT
CASSLEPVSTDTQYF
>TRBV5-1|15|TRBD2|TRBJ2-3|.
TGCGCCAGCAGCTTGACTAGCGGGGGGGCTTATACGCAGTATTTT
CASSLTSGGAYTQYF
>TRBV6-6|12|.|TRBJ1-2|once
TGTGCCAGCAGTTTAGATTCTCGGGACTACACCTTC
CASSLDSRDYTF
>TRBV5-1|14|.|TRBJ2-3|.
TGCGCCAGCAGCTTGGCACAGCTCACAGATACGCAGTATTTT
CASSLAQLTDTQYF
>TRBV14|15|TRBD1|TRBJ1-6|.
TGTGCCAGCAGCCAAAACAGGGGGACAGGGTCACCCCTCCACTTT
CASSQNRGTGSPLHF
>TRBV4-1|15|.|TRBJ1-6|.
TGCGCCAGCAGCCCTCAGGGGTCCTATAATTCACCCCTCCACTTT
CASSPQGSYNSPLHF
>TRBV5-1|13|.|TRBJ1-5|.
TGCGCCAGCAGCAGAACAGGAGCTGGGCCCCAGCATTTT
CASSRTGAGPQHF
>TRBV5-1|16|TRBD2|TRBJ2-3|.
TGCGCCAGCAGCTATGGGACTAGCGGTGGTATGGATACGCAGTATTTT
CASSYGTSGGMDTQYF
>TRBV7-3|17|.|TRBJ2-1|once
TGTGCCAGCAGCTTACGCGGTGGAGACGCTGGGTACAATGAGCAGTTCTTC
CASSLRGGDAGYNEQFF
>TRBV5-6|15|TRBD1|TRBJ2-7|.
TGTGCCAGCAGCCCGACAGGGGTCGGCCGTATGGAGCAGTACTTC
CASSPTGVGRMEQYF
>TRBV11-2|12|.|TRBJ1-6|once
TGTGCCAGCACCCAACTTAATCGGCCCCTCCACTTT
CASTQLNRPLHF
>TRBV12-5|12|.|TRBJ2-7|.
TGTGCTAGTGGTTTGGTCAGCTACGAGCAGTACTTC
CASGLVSYEQYF
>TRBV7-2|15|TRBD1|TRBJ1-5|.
TGTGCCAGCAGCTTATACACAGGGGTCAATCAGCCCCAGCATTTT
CASSLYTGVNQPQHF
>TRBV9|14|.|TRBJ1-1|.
TGTGCCAGCAGCTCCACGACAGGAAAGGTTGAAGCTTTCTTT
CASSSTTGKVEAFF
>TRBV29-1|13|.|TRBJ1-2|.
TGCAGCGTTGAAGATCCGGGGGGGAATGGCTACACCTTC
CSVEDPGGNGYTF
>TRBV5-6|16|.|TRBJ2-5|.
TGTGCCAGCAGCTTGATTCGACAGCGCGAACAAGAGACCCAGTACTTC
CASSLIRQREQETQYF
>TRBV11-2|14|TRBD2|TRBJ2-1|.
TGTGCCACGTCGGGGGGGAGCTCCTACAATGAGCAGTTCTTC
CATSGGSSYNEQFF
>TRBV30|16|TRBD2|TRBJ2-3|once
TGTGCCTGGAGTGTACGGGGCGGGGGGGTAGCAGATACGCAGTATTTT
CAWSVRGGGVADTQYF
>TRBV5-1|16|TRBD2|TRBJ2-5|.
TGCGCCAGCAGTCCCTGGGCTAGCGGGGGGGAAGAGACCCAGTACTTC
CASSPWASGGEETQYF
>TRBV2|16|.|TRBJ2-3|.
TGTGCCAGCAGTGACGAGGGACTTGGAGGCACAGATACGCAGTATTTT
CASSDEGLGGTDTQYF